The rows below give T cell receptor beta chains drawn from one sample of a study of T cell responses to AZD1222 COVID-19 vaccine. The method was immunoSEQ multiplex PCR; TCRdb's version includes in-frame clones alone and lacks a portion of them. The sample contains 80,000 or so clones, about 74% of which appear only once. The material sequenced was peripheral blood, taken 28 days after the second dose of the MenACWY control vaccine. The receptors derive from an adult who received the MenACWY meningococcal vaccine as a control. Each CDR3 is given with its conserved first and last residue. For some rows the clone size is stated as once, few or many, or as a class when expanded; others skip it.

V gene	clone size	J gene	CDR3 protein
TRBV11-2	few	TRBJ1-5	CASSGGPNQPQHF
TRBV6-2/TRBV6-3	.	TRBJ1-2	CASSPGQGSGYTF
TRBV6-5	.	TRBJ1-2	CASSPSRGRGGYTF
TRBV6-6	.	TRBJ1-6	CASSPRANKRIDSPLHF
TRBV5-8	.	TRBJ2-1	CASSLLGLAGRSSYNEQFF
TRBV5-6	.	TRBJ1-4	CASSEDRGLNEKLFF
TRBV20-1	.	TRBJ1-1	CSAPLGQTDFF
TRBV7-8	.	TRBJ2-3	CASSLGTSRSTDTQYF
TRBV13	.	TRBJ2-7	CASSFGGPRGEQYF
TRBV7-9	few	TRBJ1-2	CASSWSTNYGYTF
TRBV12-3/TRBV12-4	.	TRBJ1-2	CASSFRGGDGYTF
TRBV30	.	TRBJ2-1	CAWKGKTHNEQFF
TRBV5-1	once	TRBJ2-1	CASSLGGWEQFF
TRBV6-5	.	TRBJ2-2	CASSSNRGPGELFF
TRBV14	.	TRBJ2-1	CASSQTGGAYNEQFF
TRBV7-2	.	TRBJ2-1	CASSSPGGNEQFF
TRBV5-6	.	TRBJ1-1	CASSLQWAEAFF
TRBV28	.	TRBJ1-1	CASSLQGHTEAFF
TRBV28	.	TRBJ2-1	CASKVGARYNEQFF
TRBV3-1/TRBV3-2	.	TRBJ2-7	CASSQEPTSFREQYF
TRBV28	.	TRBJ1-5	CASSPRGWLHF
TRBV6-5	.	TRBJ2-7	CASRDRSSYEQYF
TRBV15	.	TRBJ1-4	CATSRDEGPATNEKLFF
TRBV4-1	.	TRBJ1-4	CASSQRTGLNEKLFF
TRBV6-5	.	TRBJ2-7	CASSYGTPSNYYEQYF
TRBV11-2	.	TRBJ2-3	CASSLVPTGAGTDTQYF
TRBV18	.	TRBJ1-1	CASSPSGQFEAFF
TRBV5-4	.	TRBJ1-3	CASSHRGRGSSGNTIYF
TRBV7-3	.	TRBJ2-2	CASSSGGRGAGELFF
TRBV20-1	.	TRBJ2-1	CSASTLRGKNEQFF
TRBV6-1	.	TRBJ2-1	CASSELGKGGGNEQFF
TRBV11-3	.	TRBJ2-2	CASSLMGGTGELFF
TRBV5-1	.	TRBJ2-7	CASRDTNYEQYF
TRBV7-8	.	TRBJ1-1	CASSLTGVHNTEAFF
TRBV3-1/TRBV3-2	.	TRBJ1-5	CASSHFQPGQGYRPQHF
TRBV7-2	.	TRBJ2-7	CASSATGVSYEQYF
TRBV19	.	TRBJ2-2	CASSNRPVFTGELFF
TRBV19	.	TRBJ1-5	CASTAGAYQPQHF
TRBV7-8	.	TRBJ1-3	CASSSGAKGTIYF
TRBV18	.	TRBJ2-3	CASSLLHLRGSGTDTQYF
TRBV18	.	TRBJ1-6	CASSPLAAGGDSPLHF
TRBV5-6	.	TRBJ2-5	CASSALAGGRTTIETQYF
TRBV2	few	TRBJ2-7	CASSGLYGTPDEQYF
TRBV30	.	TRBJ1-3	CAWSGTVRNTIYF
TRBV18	.	TRBJ2-2	CASSPTVGTGELFF